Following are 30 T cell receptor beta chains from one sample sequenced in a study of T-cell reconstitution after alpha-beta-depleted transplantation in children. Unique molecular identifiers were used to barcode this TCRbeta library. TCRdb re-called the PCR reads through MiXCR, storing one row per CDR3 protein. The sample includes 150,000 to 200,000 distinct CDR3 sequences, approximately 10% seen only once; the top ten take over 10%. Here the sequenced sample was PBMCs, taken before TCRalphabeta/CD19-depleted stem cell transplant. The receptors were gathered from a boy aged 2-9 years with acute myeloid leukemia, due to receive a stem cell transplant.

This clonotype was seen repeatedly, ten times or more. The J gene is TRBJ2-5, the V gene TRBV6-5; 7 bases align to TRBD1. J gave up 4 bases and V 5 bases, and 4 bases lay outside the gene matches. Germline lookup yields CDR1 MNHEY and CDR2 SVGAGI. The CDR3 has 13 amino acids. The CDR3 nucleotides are TGTGCCAGCAGTCCTCGGGACAGAGAGACCCAGTACTTC. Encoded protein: CASSPRDRETQYF.

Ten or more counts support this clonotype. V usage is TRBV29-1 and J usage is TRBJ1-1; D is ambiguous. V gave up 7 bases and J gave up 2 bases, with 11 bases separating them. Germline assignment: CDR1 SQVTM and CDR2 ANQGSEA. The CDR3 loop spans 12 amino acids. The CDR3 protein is CSAQLTNTEAFF. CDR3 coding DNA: TGCAGCGCACAGCTTACTAACACTGAAGCTTTCTTT.

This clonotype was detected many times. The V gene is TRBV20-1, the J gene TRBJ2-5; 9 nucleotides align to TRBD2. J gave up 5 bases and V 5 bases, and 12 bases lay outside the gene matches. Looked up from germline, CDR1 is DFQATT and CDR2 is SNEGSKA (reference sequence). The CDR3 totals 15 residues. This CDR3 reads CSAYRGGGGAETQYF. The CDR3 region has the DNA TGCAGTGCTTACAGGGGAGGCGGGGGGGCGGAGACCCAGTACTTC.

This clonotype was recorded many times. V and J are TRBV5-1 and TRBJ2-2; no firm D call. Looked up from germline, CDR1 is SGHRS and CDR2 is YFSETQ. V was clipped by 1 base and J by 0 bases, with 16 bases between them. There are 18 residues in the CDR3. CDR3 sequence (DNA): TGCGCCAGCAGCTTGACACTGCTACGGGCCGCGAACACCGGGGAGCTGTTTTTT. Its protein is CASSLTLLRAANTGELFF.

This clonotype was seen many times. Written as DNA, the CDR3 is TGTGCCAGCAGTTATGGACACACTCCAACCTACGAGCAGTACTTC. It codes for CASSYGHTPTYEQYF. The chain is built from TRBV6-5 and TRBJ2-7, with a weak D call TRBD1 (5 bases). The CDR3 has 15 residues. The ends were cut back, 3 bases at V and 2 bases at J, with 14 bases in the middle. From germline, CDR1 is MNHEY and CDR2 SVGAGI.

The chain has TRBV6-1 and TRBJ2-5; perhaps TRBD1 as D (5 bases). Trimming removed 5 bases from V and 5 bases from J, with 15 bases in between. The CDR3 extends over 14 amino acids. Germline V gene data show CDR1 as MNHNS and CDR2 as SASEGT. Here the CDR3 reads CASSQLIGAETQYF. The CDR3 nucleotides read TGTGCCAGCAGTCAACTTATAGGGGCGGAGACCCAGTACTTC.

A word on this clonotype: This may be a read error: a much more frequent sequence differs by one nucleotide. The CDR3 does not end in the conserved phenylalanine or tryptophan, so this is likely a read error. The CDR3 region is CASSLEGNTDTQYI. DNA of the CDR3: TGTGCCAGCAGCCTAGAGGGGAACACAGATACGCAGTATATT. The chain employs TRBV7-9 and TRBJ2-3, with D perhaps given as TRBD1 or TRBD2 (5 bases each). CDR1 is SEHNR and CDR2 is FQNEAQ in the germline V gene (reference sequence). CDR3 length: 14 amino acids. The germline V and J ends were trimmed by 5 bases and 2 bases, with 11 bases remaining between them.

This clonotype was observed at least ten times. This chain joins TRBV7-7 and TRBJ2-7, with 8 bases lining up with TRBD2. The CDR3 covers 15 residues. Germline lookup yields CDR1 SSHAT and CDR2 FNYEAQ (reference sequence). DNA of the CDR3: TGTGCTAGCAGCTTAACGGCGGGAGGCTCCTACGAGCAGTACGTC. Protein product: CASSLTAGGSYEQYV.

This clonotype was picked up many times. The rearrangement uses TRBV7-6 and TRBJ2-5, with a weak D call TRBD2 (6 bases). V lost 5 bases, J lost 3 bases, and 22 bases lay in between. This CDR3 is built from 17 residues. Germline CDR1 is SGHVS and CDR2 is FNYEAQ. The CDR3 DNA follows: TGTGCCAGCAGCGATAGGCCCCCCAGGAGGGGAGAAGAGACCCAGTACTTC. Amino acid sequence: CASSDRPPRRGEETQYF.

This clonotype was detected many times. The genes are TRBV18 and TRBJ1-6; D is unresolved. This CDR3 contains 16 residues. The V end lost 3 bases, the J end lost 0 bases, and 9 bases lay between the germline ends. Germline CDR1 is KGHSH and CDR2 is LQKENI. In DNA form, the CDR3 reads TGTGCCAGCTCACCCGCGGGGAGCTCCTATAATTCACCCCTCCACTTT. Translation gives CASSPAGSSYNSPLHF.

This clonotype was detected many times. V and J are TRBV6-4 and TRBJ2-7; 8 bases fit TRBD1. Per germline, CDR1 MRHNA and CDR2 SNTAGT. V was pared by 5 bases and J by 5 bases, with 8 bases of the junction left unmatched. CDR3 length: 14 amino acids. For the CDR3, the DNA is TGTGCCAGCAGTTCGCCACAGGGGGTCAACGAGCAGTACGTC. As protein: CASSSPQGVNEQYV.

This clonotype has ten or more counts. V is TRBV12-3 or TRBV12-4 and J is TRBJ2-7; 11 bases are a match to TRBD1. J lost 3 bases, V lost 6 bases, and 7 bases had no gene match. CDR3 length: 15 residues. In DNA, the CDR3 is TGTGCCAGCAGACGCCCCGGGACAGGGGGCTACGAGCAGTACTTC. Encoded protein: CASRRPGTGGYEQYF.

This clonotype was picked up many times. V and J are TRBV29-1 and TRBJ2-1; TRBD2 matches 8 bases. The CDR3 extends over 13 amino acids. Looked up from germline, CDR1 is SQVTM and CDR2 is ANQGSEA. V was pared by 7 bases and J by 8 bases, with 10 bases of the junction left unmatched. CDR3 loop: CSADGTRGDEQFF. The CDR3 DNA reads TGCAGCGCTGACGGGACTAGAGGCGATGAGCAGTTCTTC.

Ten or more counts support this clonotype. CDR3 coding DNA: TGTGCCAGCAGCTTAGCCCCAGGAGGGAACACAGATACGCAGTATTTT. It codes for CASSLAPGGNTDTQYF. The V gene is TRBV7-9, the J gene TRBJ2-3; D possibly corresponds to TRBD2 (6 bases). Germline assignment: CDR1 SEHNR and CDR2 FQNEAQ (reference sequence). The CDR3 is 16 amino acids. Trimming left V 0 bases short and J 2 bases short, with 12 bases between.

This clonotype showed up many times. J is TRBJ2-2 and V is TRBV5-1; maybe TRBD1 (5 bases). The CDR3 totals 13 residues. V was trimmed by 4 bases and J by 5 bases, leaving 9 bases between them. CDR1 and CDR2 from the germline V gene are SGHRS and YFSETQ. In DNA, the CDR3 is TGCGCCAGCAGCCCGGCAGGGACCGGGGAGCTGTTTTTT. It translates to CASSPAGTGELFF.

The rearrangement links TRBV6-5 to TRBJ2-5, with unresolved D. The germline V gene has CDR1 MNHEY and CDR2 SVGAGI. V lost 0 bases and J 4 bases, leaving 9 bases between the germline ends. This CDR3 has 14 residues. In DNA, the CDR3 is TGTGCCAGCAGTTACTCGAATGTCCGAGAGACCCAGTACTTC. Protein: CASSYSNVRETQYF.

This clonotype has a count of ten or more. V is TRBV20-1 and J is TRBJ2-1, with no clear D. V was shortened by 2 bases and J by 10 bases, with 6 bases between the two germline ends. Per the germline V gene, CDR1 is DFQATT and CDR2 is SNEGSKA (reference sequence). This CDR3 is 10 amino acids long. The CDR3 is CSARLSEQFF. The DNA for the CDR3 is TGCAGTGCTAGACTTTCAGAGCAGTTCTTC.

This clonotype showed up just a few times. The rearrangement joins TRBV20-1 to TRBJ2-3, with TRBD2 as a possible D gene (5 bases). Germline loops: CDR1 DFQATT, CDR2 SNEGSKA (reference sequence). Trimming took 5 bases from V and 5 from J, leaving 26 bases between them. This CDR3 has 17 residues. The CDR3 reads CSAPPTPLGYGGDTQYF. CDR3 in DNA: TGCAGTGCTCCTCCGACCCCACTAGGATATGGTGGAGATACGCAGTATTTT.

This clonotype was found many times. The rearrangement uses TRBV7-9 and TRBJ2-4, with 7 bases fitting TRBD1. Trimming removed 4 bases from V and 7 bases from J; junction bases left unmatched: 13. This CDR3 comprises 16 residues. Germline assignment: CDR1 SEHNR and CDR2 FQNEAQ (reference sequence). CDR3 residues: CASSSPDRDPENIQYF. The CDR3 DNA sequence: TGTGCCAGCAGCTCGCCTGACAGGGATCCGGAGAACATTCAGTACTTC.

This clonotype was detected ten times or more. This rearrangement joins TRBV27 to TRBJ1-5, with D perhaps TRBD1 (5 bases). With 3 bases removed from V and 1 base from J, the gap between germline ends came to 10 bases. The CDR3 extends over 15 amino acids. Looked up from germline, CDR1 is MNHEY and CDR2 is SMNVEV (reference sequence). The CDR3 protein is CASSFRWDSNQPQHF. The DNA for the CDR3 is TGTGCCAGCAGTTTTCGTTGGGACAGCAATCAGCCCCAGCATTTT.

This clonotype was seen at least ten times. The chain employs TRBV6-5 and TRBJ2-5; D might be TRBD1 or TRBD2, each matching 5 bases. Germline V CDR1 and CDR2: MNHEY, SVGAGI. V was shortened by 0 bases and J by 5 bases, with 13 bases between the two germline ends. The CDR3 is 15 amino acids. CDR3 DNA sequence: TGTGCCAGCAGTTACTCCATCGGGGCTGGGGAGACCCAGTACTTC. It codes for CASSYSIGAGETQYF.

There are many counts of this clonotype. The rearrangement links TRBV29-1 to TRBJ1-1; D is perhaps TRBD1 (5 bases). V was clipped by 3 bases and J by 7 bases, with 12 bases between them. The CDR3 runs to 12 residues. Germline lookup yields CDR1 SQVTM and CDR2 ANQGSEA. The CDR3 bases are TGCAGCGTTGAGGGACGGGGGGTTGAAGCTTTCTTT. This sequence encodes CSVEGRGVEAFF.

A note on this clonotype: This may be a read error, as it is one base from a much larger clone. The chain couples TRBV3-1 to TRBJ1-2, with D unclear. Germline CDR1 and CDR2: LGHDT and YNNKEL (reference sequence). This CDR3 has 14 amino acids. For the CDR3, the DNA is TGTGCCAGCAGCCAAGATTGGGCACCCTATGGCGACACCTTC. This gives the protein CASSQDWAPYGDTF.

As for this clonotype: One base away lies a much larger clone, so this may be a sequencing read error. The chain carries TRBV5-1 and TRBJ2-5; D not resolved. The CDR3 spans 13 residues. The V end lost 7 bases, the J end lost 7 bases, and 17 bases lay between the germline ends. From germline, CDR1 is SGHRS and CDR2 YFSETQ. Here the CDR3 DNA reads TGCGCCAGCCGGGCGGATTGGTTGGGGACCCAGTACTTC. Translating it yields CASRADWLGTQYF.

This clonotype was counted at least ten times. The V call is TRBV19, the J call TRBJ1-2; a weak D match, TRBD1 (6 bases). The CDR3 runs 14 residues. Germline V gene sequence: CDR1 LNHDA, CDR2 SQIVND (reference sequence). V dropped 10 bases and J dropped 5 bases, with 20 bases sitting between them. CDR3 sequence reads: CATNRGQSIYGYTF. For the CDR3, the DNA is TGTGCCACTAATCGAGGACAGTCGATTTATGGCTACACCTTC.

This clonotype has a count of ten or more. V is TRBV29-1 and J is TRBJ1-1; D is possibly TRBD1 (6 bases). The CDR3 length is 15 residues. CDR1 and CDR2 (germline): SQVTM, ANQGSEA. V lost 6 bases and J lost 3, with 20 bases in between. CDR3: CSVELGGGWDTEAFF. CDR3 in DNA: TGCAGCGTCGAATTAGGAGGGGGATGGGACACTGAAGCTTTCTTT.

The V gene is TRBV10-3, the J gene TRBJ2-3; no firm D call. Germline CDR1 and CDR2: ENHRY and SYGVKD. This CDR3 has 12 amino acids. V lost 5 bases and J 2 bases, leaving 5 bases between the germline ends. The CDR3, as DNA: TGTGCCATCAGTCTGGACACAGATACGCAGTATTTT. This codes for CAISLDTDTQYF.

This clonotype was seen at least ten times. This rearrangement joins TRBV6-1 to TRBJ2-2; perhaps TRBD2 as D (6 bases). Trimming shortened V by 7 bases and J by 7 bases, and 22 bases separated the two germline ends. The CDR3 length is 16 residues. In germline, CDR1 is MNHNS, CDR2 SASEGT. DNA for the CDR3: TGTGCCAGCACCGGGGGTTCGAGGGTGAAGATCGGGGAGCTGTTTTTT. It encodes CASTGGSRVKIGELFF.

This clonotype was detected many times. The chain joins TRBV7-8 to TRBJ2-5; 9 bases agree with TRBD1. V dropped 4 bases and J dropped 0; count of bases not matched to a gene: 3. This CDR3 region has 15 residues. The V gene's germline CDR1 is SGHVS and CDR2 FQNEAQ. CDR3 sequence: CASSSQGANQETQYF. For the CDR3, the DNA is TGTGCCAGCAGCTCACAGGGGGCCAACCAAGAGACCCAGTACTTC.

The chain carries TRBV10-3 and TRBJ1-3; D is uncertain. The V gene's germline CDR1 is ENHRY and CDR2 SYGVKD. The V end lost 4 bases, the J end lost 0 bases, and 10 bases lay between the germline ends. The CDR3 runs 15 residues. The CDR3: CAISVRRSSGNTIYF. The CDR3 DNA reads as TGTGCCATCAGTGTTCGAAGGTCCTCTGGAAACACCATATATTTT.